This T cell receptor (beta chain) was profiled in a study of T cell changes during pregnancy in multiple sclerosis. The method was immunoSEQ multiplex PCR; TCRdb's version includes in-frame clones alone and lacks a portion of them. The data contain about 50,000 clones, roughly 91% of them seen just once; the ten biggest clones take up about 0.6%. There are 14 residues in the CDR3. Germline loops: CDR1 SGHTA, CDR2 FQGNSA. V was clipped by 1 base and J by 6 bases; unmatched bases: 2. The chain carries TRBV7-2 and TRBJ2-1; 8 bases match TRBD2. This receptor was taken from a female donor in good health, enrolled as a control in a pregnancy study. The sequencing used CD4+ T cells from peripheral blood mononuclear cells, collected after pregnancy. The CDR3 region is CASSLDREGNEQFF. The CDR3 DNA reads TGTGCCAGCAGCTTAGATCGGGAGGGCAATGAGCAGTTCTTC.